This T cell receptor beta chain derives from a study of regulatory T cells in long-lasting Graves disease. TCR beta libraries were built with iRepertoire HTBI primers and Arm-PCR of CDR3 regions. Methods used by the authors: Across samples, 62 TRBV and some 15 TRBJ segments were found. TCRdb passed the multiplex PCR reads through MiXCR, listing each CDR3 protein once. The V and J calls follow TCRdb's processing rather than the paper's. Here the sample spans approximately 400,000 distinct CDR3 sequences, about 12% being singletons. The time point here: newly diagnosed GD, antithyroid drugs for less than 3 months. The authors made the TCR library using RNA they extracted from PBMCs. The sample holds many counts of this clonotype. Its antigen is unknown. An end of the junction differs from the germline gene, which may be a read error. Notes on the study in general: Whereas new patients shared about a thousand public clonotypes, persistent patients shared more, at 2,500 to 3,500.

This CDR3 spans 15 amino acids. The V gene's germline CDR1 is SNHLY and CDR2 FYNNEI. The data also belong to a second study, concerning T cells in Graves' hyperthyroidism and ophthalmopathy. As that report states: Subjects aged 18 to 65 presented with newly diagnosed hyperthyroidism of less than 2 months' duration. The study excluded patients with uncontrolled infection, other autoimmune disease, pregnancy or lactation.

Sequencing was performed on peripheral blood mononuclear cells (PBMCs), taken at new diagnosis, from a patient treated with antithyroid drugs. The receptor was derived from a woman younger than 30 with Graves disease. The V call is TRBV2, the J call TRBJ2-3; 7 bases map to TRBD1. The CDR3 DNA reads TGTACCAGCAGTCGGACAGGAAGTATCACAGATACGCAGTATTTT. This encodes CTSSRTGSITDTQYF.